These 23 T cell receptor beta chains originate from one sample sequenced in a study of response to subunit inactivated influenza vaccine. From the RT-PCR reads, TCRdb called clonotypes with MiXCR, one entry per CDR3 protein. The data hold 540,000 or so distinct CDR3 sequences, with around 13% observed a single time. This material consisted of PBMCs from blood, taken more than 35 days after vaccination. The receptors stem from a middle-aged man who received an inactivated influenza vaccine.

This clonotype was observed a handful of times. This chain connects TRBV28 to TRBJ2-1; 8 positions match TRBD1. The germline V gene encodes CDR1 MDHEN and CDR2 SYDVKM. V gave up 4 bases and J gave up 5 bases; unmatched junction bases: 10. This CDR3 has 16 amino acids. CDR3 bases: TGTGCCAGCAGTTCCTGGACAGGGCAAAGTAACAATGAGCAGTTCTTC. Translation gives CASSSWTGQSNNEQFF.

The V call is TRBV6-5, the J call TRBJ1-1; maybe TRBD1 (6 bases). V shed 3 bases and J shed 1 base, with 12 bases lying between them. Germline loops: CDR1 MNHEY, CDR2 SVGAGI. The CDR3 loop spans 15 amino acids. The DNA of the CDR3 is TGTGCCAGCAGTTATACCGGGACACAGAACACTGAAGCTTTCTTT. Translating it yields CASSYTGTQNTEAFF.

The V gene is TRBV25-1, the J gene TRBJ2-3; 9 nucleotides line up with TRBD2. CDR1 and CDR2 (germline): MGHDK, SYGVNS. With 6 bases clipped from V and 7 bases from J, the junction kept 2 bases outside the gene matches. This CDR3 region has 12 residues. CDR3 sequence reads: CASRASGNTQYF. In nucleotides, the CDR3 is TGTGCCAGCAGGGCTAGCGGGAATACGCAGTATTTT.

The rearrangement uses TRBV7-2 and TRBJ2-1; no clear D. The CDR3 loop spans 12 amino acids. Trimming took off 3 bases at V and 9 bases at J, with 9 bases between the two ends. Per the germline V gene, CDR1 is SGHTA and CDR2 is FQGNSA. The CDR3 nucleotides read TGTGCCAGCAGCTTTCTTATGGCTGAGCAGTTCTTC. Protein product: CASSFLMAEQFF.

The V and J genes are TRBV9 and TRBJ2-3, with unresolved D. Germline V CDR1 and CDR2: SGDLS, YYNGEE. CDR3 length: 17 amino acids. Deletions cut 0 bases from V and 2 bases from J, with 16 bases between. CDR3 region: CASSVGVVFLPTDTQYF. For the CDR3, the DNA is TGTGCCAGCAGCGTAGGGGTAGTTTTTCTCCCCACAGATACGCAGTATTTT.

Notes on this clonotype: A read error may produce the germline difference seen at one junction end. The chain employs TRBV7-7 and TRBJ1-2; 9 nucleotides align to TRBD1. The germline V gene has CDR1 SSHAT and CDR2 FNYEAQ (reference sequence). The CDR3 totals 18 residues. The CDR3 sequence is CASSLRGTGGAYDYGYTF. The CDR3 DNA follows: TGTGCTAGCAGCTTACGGGGAACAGGGGGCGCTTATGACTATGGCTACACCTTC.

The chain combines TRBV7-2 with TRBJ2-1; D remains ambiguous. Germline V lookup: CDR1 SGHTA, CDR2 FQGNSA. V was clipped by 5 bases and J by 6 bases, with 14 bases between them. The CDR3 is 14 residues long. This CDR3 reads CASSIKFGFNEQFF. The CDR3 DNA reads as TGTGCCAGCAGCATTAAATTTGGTTTCAATGAGCAGTTCTTC.

This chain joins TRBV9 and TRBJ2-7, with a weak D call TRBD2 (6 bases). Deletions cut 4 bases from V and 5 bases from J, with 13 bases between. This CDR3 contains 13 residues. CDR1 SGDLS and CDR2 YYNGEE come from the germline V gene. The CDR3 is CASSPGRIDEQYF. The CDR3 DNA reads as TGTGCCAGCAGCCCCGGGAGAATCGACGAGCAGTACTTC.

There are a few counts of this clonotype. The rearrangement links TRBV20-1 to TRBJ2-7; 7 bases are a match to TRBD2. Per the germline V gene, CDR1 is DFQATT and CDR2 is SNEGSKA (reference sequence). With V trimmed by 5 bases and J by 1 base, 11 bases remained unmatched. The CDR3 spans 15 residues. The CDR3 sequence is CSAGLGGGFSYEQYF. For the CDR3, the DNA is TGCAGTGCTGGGCTTGGGGGGGGGTTTTCCTACGAGCAGTACTTC.

This clonotype was recorded many times. The gene calls are TRBV5-1 and TRBJ2-7, with a weak D call TRBD2 (6 bases). V shed 0 bases and J shed 4 bases, with 11 bases lying between them. Germline CDR1 and CDR2: SGHRS and YFSETQ. This CDR3 has 14 amino acids. The CDR3 bases are TGCGCCAGCAGCTTGGTCGGGAGTTCTTACGAGCAGTACTTC. Translated, it gives CASSLVGSSYEQYF.

This clonotype was recorded a few times. The chain joins TRBV7-9 to TRBJ2-1; D might be TRBD2 (6 bases). Germline V gives CDR1 SEHNR, CDR2 FQNEAQ (reference sequence). The CDR3 spans 13 residues. Trimming shortened V by 7 bases and J by 5 bases, and 12 bases separated the two germline ends. CDR3 DNA: TGTGCCAGCAACCCGTGGGGGGACAATGAGCAGTTCTTC. Translating it yields CASNPWGDNEQFF.

This clonotype showed up just a few times. The V call is TRBV11-1, the J call TRBJ2-1; the match to TRBD1 covers 7 bases. CDR3 size: 18 residues. Germline CDR1 SGHAT, CDR2 FQDESV (reference sequence). Trimming at V came to 3 bases and at J to 0 bases, leaving 11 bases not matched to a gene. CDR3 protein: CASSFLTRAGGSYNEQFF. CDR3 DNA sequence: TGTGCCAGCAGCTTCCTTACGAGGGCAGGGGGCTCCTACAATGAGCAGTTCTTC.

The gene calls are TRBV4-2 and TRBJ1-2; tentatively, D is TRBD1 (6 bases). Germline assignment: CDR1 LGHNA and CDR2 YNFKEQ. Between the trimmed V and J ends, which lost 1 base and 6 bases, there was a span of 12 bases. The CDR3 consists of 14 residues. The CDR3 loop is CASSQGGALDGYTF. The CDR3, as DNA: TGTGCCAGCAGCCAAGGGGGGGCCTTGGATGGCTACACCTTC.

This clonotype appeared many times. The CDR3 bases are TGTGCCAGCACCGAATTACCCGTCGAGTCTCGGTATGGCTACACCTTC. Its translation is CASTELPVESRYGYTF. The chain is built from TRBV12-3 or TRBV12-4 and TRBJ1-2; the D is unclear. This CDR3 region has 16 residues. Trimming stripped 7 bases from V and 5 bases from J, with 23 bases between.

This sequence joins TRBV4-2 and TRBJ1-6, with 7 bases identical to TRBD1. Germline lookup yields CDR1 LGHNA and CDR2 YNFKEQ. After removal of 2 bases from V and 7 bases from J, the junction contained 8 bases not matched to a gene. The CDR3 extends over 16 amino acids. For the CDR3, the DNA is TGTGCCAGCAGCCAAACCCTCGGGACAGCAAATTCACCCCTCCACTTT. Translating it yields CASSQTLGTANSPLHF.

The chain joins TRBV7-2 to TRBJ2-3, with 9 nucleotides matching TRBD2. CDR1 and CDR2 from the germline V gene are SGHTA and FQGNSA. This CDR3 comprises 16 residues. With 5 bases clipped from V and 4 bases from J, the junction kept 10 bases outside the gene matches. CDR3 protein: CASSQTSGAFADTQYF. In nucleotides, the CDR3 is TGTGCCAGCAGCCAGACTAGCGGAGCATTCGCAGATACGCAGTATTTT.

This clonotype came up a few times. The chain links TRBV10-3 to TRBJ2-6; no clear D. Looked up from germline, CDR1 is ENHRY and CDR2 is SYGVKD. V dropped 5 bases and J dropped 2 bases, with 10 bases sitting between them. The CDR3 has 15 amino acids. The DNA for the CDR3 is TGTGCCATCAGTCTGCCCGGGCCTGGGGCCAACGTCCTGACTTTC. This sequence encodes CAISLPGPGANVLTF.

This clonotype was found many times. This chain links TRBV7-9 with TRBJ1-2; a possible D gene is TRBD1 (6 bases). Germline CDR1 reads SEHNR; CDR2 reads FQNEAQ (reference sequence). The CDR3 has 13 residues. The V end lost 6 bases, the J end lost 4 bases, and 12 bases lay between the germline ends. DNA for the CDR3: TGTGCCAGCAGTTTCACAGGGTCCTATGGCTACACCTTC. It specifies CASSFTGSYGYTF.

In this sample, this clonotype turned up a few times. J is TRBJ2-2 and V is TRBV7-2, with D tentatively TRBD1 (6 bases). CDR1 is SGHTA and CDR2 is FQGNSA in the germline V gene. This CDR3 is 15 amino acids long. The germline V and J ends were trimmed by 0 bases and 5 bases, with 10 bases remaining between them. The CDR3 here is CASSLARGRTGELFF. The CDR3 DNA follows: TGTGCCAGCAGCTTAGCCAGGGGAAGGACCGGGGAGCTGTTTTTT.

V and J are TRBV20-1 and TRBJ2-3; 8 positions match TRBD2. J gave up 1 base and V 4 bases, and 7 bases lay outside the gene matches. Germline V gene lookup returns CDR1 DFQATT and CDR2 SNEGSKA (reference sequence). CDR3 length equals 15 residues. CDR3 residues: CSAMAGGVGTDTQYF. CDR3 nucleotide sequence: TGCAGTGCTATGGCGGGGGGCGTAGGCACAGATACGCAGTATTTT.

In DNA form, the CDR3 reads TGTGCCAGCAGTACGGAACTAGCGATAAGACGCGAGCAGTACTTC. Its protein is CASSTELAIRREQYF. The genes are TRBV6-2 or TRBV6-3 and TRBJ2-7; the match to TRBD2 covers 7 bases. The CDR3 is 15 residues long. Per germline, CDR1 MNHEY and CDR2 SVGEGT. The V segment lost 5 bases and the J segment 6 bases; nucleotides outside the gene matches: 13.

V gene TRBV24-1 combines with J gene TRBJ2-1; D possibly corresponds to TRBD2 (5 bases). In germline, CDR1 is KGHDR, CDR2 SFDVKD. The CDR3 has 15 amino acids. The germline V and J ends were trimmed by 0 bases and 7 bases, with 12 bases remaining between them. CDR3 sequence (DNA): TGTGCCACCAGTGATTTGCGGCTAGCCCTGAATGAGCAGTTCTTC. Its translation: CATSDLRLALNEQFF.

This clonotype came up a few times. This sequence joins TRBV20-1 and TRBJ2-3, with D perhaps TRBD1 (6 bases). V was pared by 0 bases and J by 4 bases, with 11 bases between. Germline V gene sequence: CDR1 DFQATT, CDR2 SNEGSKA (reference sequence). The CDR3 sequence is 14 residues long. The CDR3 loop is CSARDPRGPDTQYF. For the CDR3, the DNA is TGCAGTGCTAGAGACCCCAGGGGCCCAGATACGCAGTATTTT.